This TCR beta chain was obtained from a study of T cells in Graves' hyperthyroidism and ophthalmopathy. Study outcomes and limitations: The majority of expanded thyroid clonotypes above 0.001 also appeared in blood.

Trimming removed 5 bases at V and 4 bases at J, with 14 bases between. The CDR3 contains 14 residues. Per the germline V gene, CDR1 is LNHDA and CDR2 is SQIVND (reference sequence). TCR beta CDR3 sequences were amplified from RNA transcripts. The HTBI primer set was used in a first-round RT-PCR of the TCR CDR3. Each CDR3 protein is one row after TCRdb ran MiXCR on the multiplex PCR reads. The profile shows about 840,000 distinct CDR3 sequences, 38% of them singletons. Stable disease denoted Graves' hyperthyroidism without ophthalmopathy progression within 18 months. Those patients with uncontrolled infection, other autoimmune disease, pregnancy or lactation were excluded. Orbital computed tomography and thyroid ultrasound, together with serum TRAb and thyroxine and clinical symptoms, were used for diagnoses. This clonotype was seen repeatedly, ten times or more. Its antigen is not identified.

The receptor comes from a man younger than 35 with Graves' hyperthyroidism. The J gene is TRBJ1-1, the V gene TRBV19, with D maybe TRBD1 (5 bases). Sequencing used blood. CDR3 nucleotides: TGTGCCAGTAGTGGGCTACAGGTGGGCACTGAAGCTTTCTTT. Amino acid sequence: CASSGLQVGTEAFF.